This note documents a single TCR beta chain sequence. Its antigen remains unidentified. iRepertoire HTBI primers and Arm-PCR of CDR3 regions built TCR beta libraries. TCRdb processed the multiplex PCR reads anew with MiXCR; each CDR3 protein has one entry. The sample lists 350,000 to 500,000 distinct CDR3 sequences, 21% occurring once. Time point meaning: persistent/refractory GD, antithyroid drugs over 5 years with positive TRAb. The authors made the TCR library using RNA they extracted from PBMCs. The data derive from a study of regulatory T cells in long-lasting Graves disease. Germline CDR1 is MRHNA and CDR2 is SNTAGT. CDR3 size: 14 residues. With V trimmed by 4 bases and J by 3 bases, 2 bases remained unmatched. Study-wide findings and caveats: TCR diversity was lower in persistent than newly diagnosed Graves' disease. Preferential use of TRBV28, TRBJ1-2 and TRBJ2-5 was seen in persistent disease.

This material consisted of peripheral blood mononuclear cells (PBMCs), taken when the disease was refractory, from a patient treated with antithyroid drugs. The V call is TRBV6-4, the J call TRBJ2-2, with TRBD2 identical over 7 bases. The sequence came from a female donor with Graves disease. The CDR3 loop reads CASSVSGDTGELFF. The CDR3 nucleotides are TGTGCCAGCAGTGTCAGCGGGGACACCGGGGAGCTGTTTTTT.